This T cell receptor beta chain comes out of a study of cytomegalovirus exposure and HLA in healthy donors. Study-level background: In an earlier analysis, around 120 million unique TCR beta sequences were found from about 180 million T cells. Overall study findings and caveats: Sequences of the TCR beta chain were said to predict the HLA-A and HLA-B alleles of most subjects accurately.

This clone turned up a few times. Antigen specificity is unknown. In the PCR, 60 Vbeta and 13 Jbeta primers were used. This table comes from immunoSEQ multiplex PCR, and its TCRdb copy is limited to in-frame clones, with some not included. The sample shows about 120,000 clones, roughly 80% of them seen only once. V was shortened by 0 bases and J by 6 bases, with 6 bases between the two germline ends. There are 12 residues in the CDR3. Germline V gives CDR1 MNHEY, CDR2 SVGAGI. The sample comprised PBMCs. The receptor was isolated from a female donor in good health and CMV-seronegative. The genes are TRBV6-5 and TRBJ2-7; no firm D call. This CDR3 reads CASSYSVLEQYF. As DNA, the CDR3 is TGTGCCAGCAGTTACTCGGTACTCGAGCAGTACTTC.